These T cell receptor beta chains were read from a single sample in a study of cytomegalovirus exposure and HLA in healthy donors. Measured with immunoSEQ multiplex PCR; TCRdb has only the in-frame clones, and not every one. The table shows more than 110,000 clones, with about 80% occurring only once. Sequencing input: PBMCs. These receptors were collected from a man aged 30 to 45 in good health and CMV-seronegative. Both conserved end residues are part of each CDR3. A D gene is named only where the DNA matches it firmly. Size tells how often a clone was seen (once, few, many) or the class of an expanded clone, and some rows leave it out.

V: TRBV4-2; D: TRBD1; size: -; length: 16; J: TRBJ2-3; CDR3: CASSQAGTGVTDTQYF; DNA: TGTGCCAGCAGCCAGGCCGGGACAGGGGTCACAGATACGCAGTATTTT
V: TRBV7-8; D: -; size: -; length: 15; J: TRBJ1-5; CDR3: CASSLGTGRAQPQHF; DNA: TGTGCCAGCAGCTTAGGAACAGGGAGGGCCCAGCCCCAGCATTTT
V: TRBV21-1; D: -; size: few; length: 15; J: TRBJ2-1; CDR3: CATLLAGNSYNEQFF; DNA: TGTGCCACGTTACTAGCGGGTAACTCCTACAATGAGCAGTTCTTC
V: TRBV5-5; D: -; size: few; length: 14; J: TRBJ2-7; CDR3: CASSLGHSSYEQYF; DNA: TGTGCCAGCAGCTTGGGTCACAGCTCCTACGAGCAGTACTTC
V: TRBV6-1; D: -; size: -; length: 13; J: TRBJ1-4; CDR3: CASTGATNEKLLF; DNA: TGTGCCAGCACCGGTGCAACTAATGAAAAACTGCTTTTT
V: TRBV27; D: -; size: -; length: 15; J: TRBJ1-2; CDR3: CASSRAGGLNYGYTF; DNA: TGTGCCAGCAGCCGTGCGGGGGGGTTGAACTATGGCTACACCTTC
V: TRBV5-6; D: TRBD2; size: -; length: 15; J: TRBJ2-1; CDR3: CASSAPGLGDNEQFF; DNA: TGTGCCAGCAGCGCTCCGGGACTAGGTGACAATGAGCAGTTCTTC
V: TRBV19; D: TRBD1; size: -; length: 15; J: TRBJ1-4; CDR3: CASSTHRGTNEKLFF; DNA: TGTGCCAGTAGTACCCACAGGGGAACTAATGAAAAACTGTTTTTT
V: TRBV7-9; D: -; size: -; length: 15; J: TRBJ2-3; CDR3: CASSFRAGLTDTQYF; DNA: TGTGCCAGCAGCTTTAGGGCGGGCCTCACAGATACGCAGTATTTT
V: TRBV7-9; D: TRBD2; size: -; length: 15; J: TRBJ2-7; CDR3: CSSSLAGSLAREQYF; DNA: TGTTCCAGCAGCTTAGCGGGCAGTTTGGCTCGCGAGCAGTACTTC
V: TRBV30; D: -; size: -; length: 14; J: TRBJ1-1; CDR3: CAWSVGRANTEAFF; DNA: TGTGCCTGGAGTGTAGGCAGGGCCAACACTGAAGCTTTCTTT
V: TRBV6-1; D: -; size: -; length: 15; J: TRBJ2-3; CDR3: CASSDVGGLQDTQYF; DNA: TGTGCCAGCAGTGATGTGGGGGGGCTTCAAGATACGCAGTATTTT
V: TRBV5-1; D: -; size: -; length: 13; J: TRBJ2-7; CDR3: CASSSGAGYEQYF; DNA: TGCGCCAGCAGCTCTGGTGCGGGGTACGAGCAGTACTTC
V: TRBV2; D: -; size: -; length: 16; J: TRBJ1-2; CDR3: CASRRFGDGLNYGYTF; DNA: TGTGCCAGTCGACGTTTCGGGGATGGATTGAACTATGGCTACACCTTC
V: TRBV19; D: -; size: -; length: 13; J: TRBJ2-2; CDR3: CASTRDNTGELFF; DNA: TGTGCCAGTACGCGGGATAACACCGGGGAGCTGTTTTTT
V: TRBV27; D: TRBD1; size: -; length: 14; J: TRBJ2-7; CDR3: CASRSGDRNYEQYF; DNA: TGTGCCAGCAGATCAGGGGACAGGAACTACGAGCAGTACTTC
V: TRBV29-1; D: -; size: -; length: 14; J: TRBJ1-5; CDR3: CSVAEGMGNQPQNF; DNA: TGCAGCGTTGCGGAGGGCATGGGCAATCAGCCCCAGAATTTT
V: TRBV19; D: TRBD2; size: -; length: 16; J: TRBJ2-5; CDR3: CASSGGLRGGLETQYF; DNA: TGTGCCAGTAGTGGGGGTCTGCGGGGGGGCCTTGAGACCCAGTACTTC
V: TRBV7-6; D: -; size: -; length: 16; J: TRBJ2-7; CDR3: CASSLALRASSYEQYF; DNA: TGTGCCAGCAGCTTAGCGCTCAGGGCGAGCTCCTACGAGCAGTACTTC
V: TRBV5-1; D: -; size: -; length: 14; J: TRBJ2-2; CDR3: CASSFGENTGELFF; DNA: TGCGCCAGCAGCTTCGGGGAGAACACCGGGGAGCTGTTTTTT
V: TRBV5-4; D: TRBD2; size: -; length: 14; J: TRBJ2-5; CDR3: CASSWGAGGETQYF; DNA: TGTGCCAGCAGCTGGGGGGCGGGAGGTGAGACCCAGTACTTC
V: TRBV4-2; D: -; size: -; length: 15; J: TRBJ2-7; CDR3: CASSQDVGGTYEQYF; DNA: TGTGCCAGCAGCCAAGACGTGGGGGGAACCTACGAGCAGTACTTC
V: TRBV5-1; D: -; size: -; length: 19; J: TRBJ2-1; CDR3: CASSRGTYSTHVGMGEQFF; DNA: TGCGCCAGCAGTCGGGGGACCTACTCGACCCACGTAGGGATGGGTGAGCAGTTCTTC
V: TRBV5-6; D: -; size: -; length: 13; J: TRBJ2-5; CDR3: CASSPTLQETQYF; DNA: TGTGCCAGCAGCCCGACACTTCAAGAGACCCAGTACTTC
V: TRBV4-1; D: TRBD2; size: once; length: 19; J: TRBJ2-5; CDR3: CASSQEAPGLAGGKETQYF; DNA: TGCGCCAGCAGCCAAGAAGCCCCAGGACTAGCGGGAGGGAAAGAGACCCAGTACTTC
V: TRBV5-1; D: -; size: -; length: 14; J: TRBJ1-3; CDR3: CASSLNRAGNTIYF; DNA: TGCGCCAGCAGCTTGAACAGGGCTGGAAACACCATATATTTT
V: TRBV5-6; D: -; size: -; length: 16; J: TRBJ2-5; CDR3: CASSLVGTGREETQYF; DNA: TGTGCCAGCAGCTTGGTAGGGACTGGCCGTGAAGAGACCCAGTACTTC
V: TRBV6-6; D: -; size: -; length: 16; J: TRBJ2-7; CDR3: CASSYPRGHFSYEQYF; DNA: TGTGCCAGCAGTTATCCCCGCGGACACTTCTCCTACGAGCAGTACTTC
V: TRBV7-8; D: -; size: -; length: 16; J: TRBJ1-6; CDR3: CASSLVAGAVNSPLHF; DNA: TGTGCCAGCAGCTTAGTAGCGGGGGCGGTTAATTCACCCCTCCACTTT
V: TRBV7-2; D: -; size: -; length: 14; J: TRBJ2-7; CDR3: CASSLGSGADPGYF; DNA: TGTGCCAGCAGCTTAGGTTCCGGAGCGGACCCCGGGTACTTC
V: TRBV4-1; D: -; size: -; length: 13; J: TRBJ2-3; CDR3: CATRELSTDTQYF; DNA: TGCGCCACCCGAGAATTGAGTACAGATACGCAGTATTTT
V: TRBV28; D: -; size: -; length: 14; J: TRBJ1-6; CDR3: CASSLHGLNSPLHF; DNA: TGTGCCAGCAGTTTACACGGTCTCAATTCACCCCTCCACTTT
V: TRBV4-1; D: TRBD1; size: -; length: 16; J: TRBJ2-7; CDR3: CASSQALGQGSYEQYF; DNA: TGCGCCAGCAGCCAAGCCTTGGGACAGGGATCCTACGAGCAGTACTTC
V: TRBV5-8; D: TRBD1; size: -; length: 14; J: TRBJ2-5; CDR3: CASSLESTGRTQYF; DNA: TGTGCCAGCAGCTTGGAATCGACAGGGCGCACCCAGTACTTC
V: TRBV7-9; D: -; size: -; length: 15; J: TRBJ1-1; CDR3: CASSSDSHGNTEAFF; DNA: TGTGCCAGCAGCTCCGATTCCCACGGGAACACTGAAGCTTTCTTT
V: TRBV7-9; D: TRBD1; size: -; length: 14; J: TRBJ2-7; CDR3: CASSSRTGTGEQYF; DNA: TGTGCCAGCAGCTCCAGGACCGGGACAGGCGAGCAGTACTTC
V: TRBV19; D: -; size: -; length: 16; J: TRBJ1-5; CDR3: CASSIGQVTGNQPQHF; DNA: TGTGCCAGTAGTATAGGACAGGTGACAGGAAATCAGCCCCAGCATTTT
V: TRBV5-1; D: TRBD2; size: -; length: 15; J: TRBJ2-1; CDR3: CASSPAGGPNNEQFF; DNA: TGCGCCAGCAGCCCGGCGGGGGGGCCTAACAATGAGCAGTTCTTC
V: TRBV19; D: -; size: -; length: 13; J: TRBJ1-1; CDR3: CASSIGGGTEAFF; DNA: TGTGCCAGTAGTATAGGAGGGGGAACTGAAGCTTTCTTT
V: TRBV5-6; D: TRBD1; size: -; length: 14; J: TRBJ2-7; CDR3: CASSRSGTACEQYF; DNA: TGTGCCAGCAGCCGTTCCGGGACAGCCTGCGAGCAGTACTTC
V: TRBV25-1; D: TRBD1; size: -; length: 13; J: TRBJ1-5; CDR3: CASRGDRADLQHF; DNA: TGTGCCAGCAGAGGCGACAGGGCCGACCTCCAGCATTTT
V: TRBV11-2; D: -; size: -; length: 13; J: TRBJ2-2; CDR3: CASKRAGTGELFF; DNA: TGTGCCAGCAAAAGGGCAGGGACCGGGGAGCTGTTTTTT
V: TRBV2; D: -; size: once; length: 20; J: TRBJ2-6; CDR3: CASSGPTGTPSHSGANVLTF; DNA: TGTGCCAGCAGTGGGCCAACGGGTACGCCAAGCCACTCTGGGGCCAACGTCCTGACTTTC
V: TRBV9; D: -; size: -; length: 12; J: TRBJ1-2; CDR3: CASRSGSYGYTF; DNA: TGTGCCAGCAGGTCCGGGTCCTATGGCTACACCTTC
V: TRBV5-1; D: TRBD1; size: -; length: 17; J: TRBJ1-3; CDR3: CASSLVSTGGSGNTIYF; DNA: TGCGCCAGCAGCTTGGTATCGACAGGGGGCTCCGGAAACACCATATATTTT